This T cell receptor beta chain appears in the sequencing data of a study of T cell responses to AZD1222 COVID-19 vaccine. Study results and limitations: Spike-specific TCR repertoires showed rising breadth and depth after two AZD1222 doses.

Profiled with immunoSEQ multiplex PCR; TCRdb holds only in-frame clones, not every one. The sample records 35,000 to 45,000 clones, around 81% being singletons. Concerning this clone itself: Its antigen is unknown.

V lost 4 bases and J lost 1; bases outside the gene matches: 2. The CDR3 consists of 14 residues. Germline CDR1 is SGHTA and CDR2 is FQGNSA. The sequence was collected from an adult in good health. Specimen: peripheral blood, collected on day 0 of AZD1222 vaccination. This chain links TRBV7-2 with TRBJ2-7, with 9 positions matching TRBD2. The CDR3 bases are TGTGCCAGCAGCTCCAGCGGGGGGTCCTACGAGCAGTACTTC. It specifies CASSSSGGSYEQYF.